This T cell receptor (beta chain) was sequenced in a study of identifying expanded T cells in peripheral blood. Healthy donors had no documented immune events, such as infections, while sampled. Sequencing was performed with immunoSEQ multiplex PCR; in TCRdb, only in-frame clones are kept and a portion is missing. The table lists 84,000 or so clones, approximately 90% of them singletons. Germline V CDR1 and CDR2: MDHEN, SYDVKM. The CDR3 contains 16 residues. Trimming cost V 2 bases and J 4 bases, with 14 bases left between them. The rearrangement uses TRBV28 and TRBJ2-2, with D maybe TRBD1 (5 bases). Sequencing was performed on blood. The clonotype comes from a person between 18 and 75 years old in good health. For the CDR3, the DNA is TGTGCCAGCAGTTTACAGGCAGGGAAGTTCACCGGGGAGCTGTTTTTT. It encodes CASSLQAGKFTGELFF.